The rows below give T cell receptor beta chains drawn from one sample of a study of molecular identifiers for immune sequencing clone quantification. TCRdb itself ran the PCR reads through MiXCR, one entry per CDR3 protein. The table lists about 40,000 distinct CDR3 sequences, about 24% of them singletons. The source material was naive CD8+ T cells from blood, with Jurkat cell RNA spiked in. All receptors derive from a human donor in good health. Some libraries in this study had Jurkat cell RNA spiked in. Each CDR3 is given with its conserved first and last residue. A D gene is named only where the DNA matches it firmly. The size entry is marked missing in some rows and otherwise reads once, few, many or a size class.

abundance: many; v_gene: TRBV9; d_gene: -; j_gene: TRBJ2-3; CDR3aa: CASSAGQTDTQYF; CDR3nt: TGTGCCAGCAGCGCAGGGCAGACAGATACGCAGTATTTT
abundance: -; v_gene: TRBV4-1; d_gene: -; j_gene: TRBJ2-7; CDR3aa: CASSQAAQGHWEQYF; CDR3nt: TGCGCCAGCAGCCAAGCGGCTCAGGGGCACTGGGAGCAGTACTTC
abundance: -; v_gene: TRBV3-2; d_gene: -; j_gene: TRBJ2-4; CDR3aa: CIKQLSKNIQYF; CDR3nt: TGTATTAAACAACTATCCAAAAACATTCAGTACTTC
abundance: many; v_gene: TRBV7-2; d_gene: -; j_gene: TRBJ1-5; CDR3aa: CASSLLGRQEPQHF; CDR3nt: TGTGCCAGCAGCTTACTTGGTCGCCAAGAGCCCCAGCATTTT
abundance: -; v_gene: TRBV4-1; d_gene: -; j_gene: TRBJ2-7; CDR3aa: CASSQGFFYEQYF; CDR3nt: TGCGCCAGCAGCCAAGGTTTTTTCTACGAGCAGTACTTC
abundance: -; v_gene: TRBV2; d_gene: TRBD2; j_gene: TRBJ2-3; CDR3aa: CASIARGDEGDTRYF; CDR3nt: TGTGCCAGCATTGCGCGGGGGGACGAAGGAGATACGCGGTATTTT
abundance: many; v_gene: TRBV11-2; d_gene: -; j_gene: TRBJ2-3; CDR3aa: CASSLVVPTDTQYF; CDR3nt: TGTGCCAGCAGCTTAGTCGTGCCCACAGATACGCAGTATTTT
abundance: many; v_gene: TRBV27; d_gene: -; j_gene: TRBJ2-5; CDR3aa: CASSTTNSETQYF; CDR3nt: TGTGCCAGCAGTACGACGAATTCAGAGACCCAGTACTTC
abundance: many; v_gene: TRBV7-6; d_gene: -; j_gene: TRBJ2-1; CDR3aa: CASSLELANSYNEQFF; CDR3nt: TGTGCCAGCAGCTTAGAACTAGCTAACTCCTACAATGAGCAGTTCTTC
abundance: many; v_gene: TRBV27; d_gene: -; j_gene: TRBJ2-7; CDR3aa: CASSPRGLLYEQYF; CDR3nt: TGTGCCAGCAGTCCGAGGGGACTCCTCTACGAGCAGTACTTC
abundance: -; v_gene: TRBV3-1; d_gene: -; j_gene: TRBJ2-3; CDR3aa: CASSQDWRRTLQADTQYF; CDR3nt: TGTGCCAGCAGCCAAGATTGGAGACGCACTCTACAGGCAGATACGCAGTATTTT
abundance: many; v_gene: TRBV18; d_gene: -; j_gene: TRBJ1-1; CDR3aa: CASSPSDRLEAFF; CDR3nt: TGTGCCAGCTCACCCTCGGACCGCCTTGAAGCTTTCTTT
abundance: -; v_gene: TRBV4-3; d_gene: TRBD2; j_gene: TRBJ2-7; CDR3aa: CASSQTSGGPYEQYF; CDR3nt: TGCGCCAGCAGCCAAACTAGCGGGGGCCCCTACGAGCAGTACTTC
abundance: many; v_gene: TRBV7-6; d_gene: -; j_gene: TRBJ1-5; CDR3aa: CASSRTKGGNNQPQHF; CDR3nt: TGTGCCAGCAGCCGGACAAAGGGGGGAAACAATCAGCCCCAGCATTTT
abundance: -; v_gene: TRBV15; d_gene: -; j_gene: TRBJ1-4; CDR3aa: CATSRATLIANEKLFF; CDR3nt: TGTGCCACCAGCAGAGCCACCCTTATCGCTAATGAAAAACTGTTTTTT
abundance: many; v_gene: TRBV28; d_gene: TRBD1; j_gene: TRBJ2-5; CDR3aa: CASSGQGQTQYF; CDR3nt: TGTGCCAGCAGTGGACAGGGGCAGACCCAGTACTTC
abundance: many; v_gene: TRBV12-3/TRBV12-4; d_gene: -; j_gene: TRBJ2-3; CDR3aa: CASSLVTFSTDTQYF; CDR3nt: TGTGCCAGCAGTTTAGTAACCTTCTCCACAGATACGCAGTATTTT
abundance: many; v_gene: TRBV19; d_gene: -; j_gene: TRBJ1-1; CDR3aa: CASSIGTVNTEAFF; CDR3nt: TGTGCCAGTAGTATAGGGACAGTTAACACTGAAGCTTTCTTT
abundance: medium-sized; v_gene: TRBV27; d_gene: -; j_gene: TRBJ2-7; CDR3aa: CASSLGPVNEQYF; CDR3nt: TGTGCCAGCAGTTTGGGGCCTGTGAACGAGCAGTACTTC
abundance: many; v_gene: TRBV6-6; d_gene: -; j_gene: TRBJ2-3; CDR3aa: CASGGGRLVTSTDTQYF; CDR3nt: TGTGCCAGCGGTGGGGGACGGCTAGTTACTAGCACAGATACGCAGTATTTT